One and the same sample provided the 3 T cell receptor beta chains below, sequenced in a study of CD8 T cells in Susac syndrome. The RNA, about 0.5 to 1 ug, was put through reverse transcription using random hexamers. TCRdb passed the immunoSEQ multiplex PCR reads through MiXCR, listing each CDR3 protein once. The sample records 200,000 or so distinct CDR3 sequences, around 93% being singletons. Material: CD8+ T cells from PBMCs. Receptors originate from a human donor with Susac syndrome.

The chain uses TRBV3-1 and TRBJ2-7; a possible D gene is TRBD1 (5 bases). This CDR3 comprises 15 residues. V gave up 0 bases and J gave up 5 bases, with 14 bases separating them. Per the germline V gene, CDR1 is LGHDT and CDR2 is YNNKEL (reference sequence). The CDR3 here is CASSQDFQGHNEQYF. CDR3 in DNA: TGTGCCAGCAGCCAAGATTTCCAGGGTCACAACGAGCAGTACTTC.

This chain links TRBV12-3 or TRBV12-4 with TRBJ1-4; D remains ambiguous. The CDR3 sequence is 11 residues long. The V end lost 8 bases, the J end lost 8 bases, and 9 bases lay between the germline ends. The CDR3 sequence is CASRSGEKLFF. The CDR3, as DNA: TGTGCCAGCCGCTCGGGCGAAAAACTGTTTTTT.

The chain uses TRBV7-6 and TRBJ2-5; D might be TRBD1 (5 bases). The CDR3 extends over 14 amino acids. Germline V lookup: CDR1 SGHVS, CDR2 FNYEAQ. V lost 6 bases to trimming and J lost 5 bases, with 16 bases between them. The chain's CDR3 is CASSSLLGLETQYF. As DNA, the CDR3 is TGTGCCAGCAGTTCCCTTTTGGGGCTGGAGACCCAGTACTTC.